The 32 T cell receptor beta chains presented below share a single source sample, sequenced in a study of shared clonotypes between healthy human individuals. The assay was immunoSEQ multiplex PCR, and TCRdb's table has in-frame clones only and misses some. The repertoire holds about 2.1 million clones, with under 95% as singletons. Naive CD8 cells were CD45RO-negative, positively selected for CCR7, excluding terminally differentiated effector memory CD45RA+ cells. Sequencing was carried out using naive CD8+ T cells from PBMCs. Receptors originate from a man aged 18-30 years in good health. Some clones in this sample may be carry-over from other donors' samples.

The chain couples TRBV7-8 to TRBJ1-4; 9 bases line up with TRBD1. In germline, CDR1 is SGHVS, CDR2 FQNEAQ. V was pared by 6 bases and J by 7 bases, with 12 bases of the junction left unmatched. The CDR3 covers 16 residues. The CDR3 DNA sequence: TGTGCCAGCAGTTCACATAGGACAGGGGAAGGTGAAAAACTGTTTTTT. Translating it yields CASSSHRTGEGEKLFF.

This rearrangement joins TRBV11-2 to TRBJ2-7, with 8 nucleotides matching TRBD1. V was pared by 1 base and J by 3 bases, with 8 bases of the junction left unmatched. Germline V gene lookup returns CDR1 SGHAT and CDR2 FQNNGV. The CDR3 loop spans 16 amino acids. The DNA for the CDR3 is TGTGCCAGCAGCTTAGGCTTGACAGGGGCGCTCTACGAGCAGTACTTC. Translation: CASSLGLTGALYEQYF. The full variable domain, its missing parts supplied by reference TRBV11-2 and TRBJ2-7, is EAGVAQSPRYKIIEKRQSVAFWCNPISGHATLYWYQQILGQGPKLLIQFQNNGVVDDSQLPKDRFSAERLKGVDSTLKIQPAKLEDSAVYLCASSLGLTGALYEQYFGPGTRLTVT.

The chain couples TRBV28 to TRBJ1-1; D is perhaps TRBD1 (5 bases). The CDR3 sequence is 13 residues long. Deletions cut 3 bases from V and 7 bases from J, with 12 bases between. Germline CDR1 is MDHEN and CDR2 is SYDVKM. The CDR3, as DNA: TGTGCCAGCAGTTTTGGGGGGGTCTTTGAAGCTTTCTTT. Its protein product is CASSFGGVFEAFF.

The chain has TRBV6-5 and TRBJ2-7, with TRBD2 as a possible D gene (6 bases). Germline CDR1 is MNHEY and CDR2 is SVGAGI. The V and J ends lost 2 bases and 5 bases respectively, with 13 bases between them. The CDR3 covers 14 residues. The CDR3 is CASSYKEGAHEQYF. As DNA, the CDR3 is TGTGCCAGCAGTTACAAGGAGGGAGCCCACGAGCAGTACTTC.

CDR3 sequence (DNA): TGTGCCAGCAGCCAAGTTGGGTCCGGAGAGACCCAGTACTTC. It codes for CASSQVGSGETQYF. The V call is TRBV4-2, the J call TRBJ2-5; no reliable D call. The V gene lost 1 base and the J gene lost 4 bases, with 10 bases spanning the gap. The length of the CDR3 is 14 residues. Germline-derived CDR1 and CDR2 are LGHNA and YNFKEQ.

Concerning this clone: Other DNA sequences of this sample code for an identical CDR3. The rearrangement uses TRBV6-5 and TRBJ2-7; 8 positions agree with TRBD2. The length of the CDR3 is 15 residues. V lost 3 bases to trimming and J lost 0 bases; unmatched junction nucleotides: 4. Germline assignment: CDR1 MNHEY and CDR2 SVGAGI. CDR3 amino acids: CASSYGAGGSYEQYF. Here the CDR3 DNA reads TGTGCCAGCAGTTATGGGGCGGGAGGCTCCTACGAGCAGTACTTC.

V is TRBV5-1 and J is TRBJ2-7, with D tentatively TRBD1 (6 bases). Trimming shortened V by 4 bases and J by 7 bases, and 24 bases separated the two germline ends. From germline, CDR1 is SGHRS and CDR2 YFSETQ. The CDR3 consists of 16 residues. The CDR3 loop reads CASSPFTGYASGEQYF. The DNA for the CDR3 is TGCGCCAGCAGCCCATTTACAGGGTACGCCTCTGGTGAGCAGTACTTC.

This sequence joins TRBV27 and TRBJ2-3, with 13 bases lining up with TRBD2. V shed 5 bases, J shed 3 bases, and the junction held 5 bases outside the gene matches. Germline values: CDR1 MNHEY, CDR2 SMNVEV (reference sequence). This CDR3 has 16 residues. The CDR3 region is CASSQPGLAGTDTQYF. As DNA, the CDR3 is TGTGCCAGCAGTCAACCGGGACTAGCGGGAACAGATACGCAGTATTTT.

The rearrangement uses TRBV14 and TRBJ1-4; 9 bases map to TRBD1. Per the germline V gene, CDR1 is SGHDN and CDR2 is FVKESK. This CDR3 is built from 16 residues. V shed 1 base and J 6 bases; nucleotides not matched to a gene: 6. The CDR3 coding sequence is TGTGCCAGCAGCCAAGTCGGTGGGGACAGGGATGAAAAACTGTTTTTT. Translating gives CASSQVGGDRDEKLFF.

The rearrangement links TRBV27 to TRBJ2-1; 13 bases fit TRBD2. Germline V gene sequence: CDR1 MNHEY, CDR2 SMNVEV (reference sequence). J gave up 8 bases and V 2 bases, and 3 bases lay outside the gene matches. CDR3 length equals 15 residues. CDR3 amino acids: CASSLLLAGGYEQFF. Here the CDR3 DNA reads TGTGCCAGCAGTTTACTACTAGCGGGAGGGTATGAGCAGTTCTTC.

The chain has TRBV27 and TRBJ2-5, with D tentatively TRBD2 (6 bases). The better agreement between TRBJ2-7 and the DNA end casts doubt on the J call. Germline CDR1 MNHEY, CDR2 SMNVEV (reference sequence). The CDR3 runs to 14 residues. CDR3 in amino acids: CASSGRGKSYEQYF. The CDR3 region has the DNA TGTGCCAGCAGTGGCCGCGGGAAGTCCTACGAGCAGTACTTC.

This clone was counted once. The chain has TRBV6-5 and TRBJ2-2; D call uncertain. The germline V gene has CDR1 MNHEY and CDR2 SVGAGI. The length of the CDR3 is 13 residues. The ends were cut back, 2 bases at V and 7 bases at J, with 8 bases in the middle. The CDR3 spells CASSYNWDGELFF. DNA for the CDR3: TGTGCCAGCAGTTACAATTGGGACGGGGAGCTGTTTTTT.

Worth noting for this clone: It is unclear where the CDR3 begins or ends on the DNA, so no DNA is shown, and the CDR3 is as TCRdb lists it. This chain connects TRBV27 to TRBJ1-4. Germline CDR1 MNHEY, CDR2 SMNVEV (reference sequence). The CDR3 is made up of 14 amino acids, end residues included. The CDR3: CASGLSGHNEKLFF.

The CDR3 reads CASSPLTGENIQYF. The CDR3, as DNA: TGTGCCAGCAGCCCTCTGACAGGGGAAAACATTCAGTACTTC. This rearrangement joins TRBV6-5 to TRBJ2-4, with 8 bases aligning to TRBD1. The CDR3 extends over 14 amino acids. CDR1 and CDR2 (germline): MNHEY, SVGAGI. V lost 6 bases, J lost 5 bases, and 6 bases stayed unmatched.

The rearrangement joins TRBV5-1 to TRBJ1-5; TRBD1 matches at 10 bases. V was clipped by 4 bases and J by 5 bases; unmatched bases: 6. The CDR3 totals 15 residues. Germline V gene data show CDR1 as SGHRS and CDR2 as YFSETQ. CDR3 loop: CASSLGTGVDQPQHF. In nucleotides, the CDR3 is TGCGCCAGCAGCCTAGGGACAGGGGTCGATCAGCCCCAGCATTTT.

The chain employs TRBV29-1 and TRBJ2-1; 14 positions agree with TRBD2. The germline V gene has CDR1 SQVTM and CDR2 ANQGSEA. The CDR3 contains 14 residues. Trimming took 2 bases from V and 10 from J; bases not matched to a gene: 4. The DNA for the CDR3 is TGCAGCGTTGAATCGGGACTAGCGGGAGCGGAGCAGTTCTTC. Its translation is CSVESGLAGAEQFF.

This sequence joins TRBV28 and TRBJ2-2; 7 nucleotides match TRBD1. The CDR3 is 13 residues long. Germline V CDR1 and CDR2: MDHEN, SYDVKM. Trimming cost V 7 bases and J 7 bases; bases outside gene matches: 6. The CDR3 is CASNLQGNGELFF. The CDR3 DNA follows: TGTGCCAGCAACCTACAGGGGAACGGGGAGCTGTTTTTT. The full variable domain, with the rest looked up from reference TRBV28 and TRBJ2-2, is DVKVTQSSRYLVKRTGEKVFLECVQDMDHENMFWYRQDPGLGLRLIYFSYDVKMKEKGDIPEGYSVSREKKERFSLILESASTNQTSMYLCASNLQGNGELFFGEGSRLTVL.

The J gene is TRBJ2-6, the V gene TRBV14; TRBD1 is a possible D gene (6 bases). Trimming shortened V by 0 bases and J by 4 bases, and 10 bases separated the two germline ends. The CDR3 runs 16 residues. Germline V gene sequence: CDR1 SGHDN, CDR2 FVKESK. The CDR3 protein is CASSQDWGLGANVLTF. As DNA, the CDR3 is TGTGCCAGCAGCCAAGATTGGGGGCTCGGGGCCAACGTCCTGACTTTC.

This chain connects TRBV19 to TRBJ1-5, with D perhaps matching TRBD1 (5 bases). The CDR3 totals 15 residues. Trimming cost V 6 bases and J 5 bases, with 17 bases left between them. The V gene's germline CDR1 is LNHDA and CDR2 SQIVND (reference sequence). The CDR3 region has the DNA TGTGCCAGTAGACGCCCCCAAGACAGATATCAGCCCCAGCATTTT. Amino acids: CASRRPQDRYQPQHF.

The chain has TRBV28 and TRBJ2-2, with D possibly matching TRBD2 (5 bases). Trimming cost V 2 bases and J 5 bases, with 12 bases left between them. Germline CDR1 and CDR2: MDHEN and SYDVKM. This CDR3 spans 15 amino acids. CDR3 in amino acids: CASSLIGVDTGELFF. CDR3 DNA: TGTGCCAGCAGTTTAATCGGGGTGGATACCGGGGAGCTGTTTTTT.

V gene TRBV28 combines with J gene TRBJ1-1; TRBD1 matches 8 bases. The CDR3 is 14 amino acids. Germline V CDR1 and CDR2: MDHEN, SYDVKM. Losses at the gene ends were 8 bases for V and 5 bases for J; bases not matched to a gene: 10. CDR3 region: CASLFGTGWTEAFF. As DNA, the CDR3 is TGTGCCAGCCTTTTTGGGACAGGCTGGACTGAAGCTTTCTTT.

The CDR3 coding sequence is TGTGCCAGCAGCTTAATGTTGGAGCCGATAATGCCTTATGGCTACACCTTC. Protein sequence: CASSLMLEPIMPYGYTF. The V call is TRBV7-2, the J call TRBJ1-2, with D unclear. V lost 2 bases, J lost 5 bases, and 21 bases lay in between. Germline-derived CDR1 and CDR2 are SGHTA and FQGNSA. This CDR3 region has 17 residues.

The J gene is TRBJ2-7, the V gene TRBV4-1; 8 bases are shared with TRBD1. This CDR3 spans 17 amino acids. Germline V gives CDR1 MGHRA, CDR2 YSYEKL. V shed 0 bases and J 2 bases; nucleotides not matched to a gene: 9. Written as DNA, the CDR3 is TGCGCCAGCAGCCAAGAAGGAGACAGGGGACTCCCCTACGAGCAGTACTTC. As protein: CASSQEGDRGLPYEQYF.

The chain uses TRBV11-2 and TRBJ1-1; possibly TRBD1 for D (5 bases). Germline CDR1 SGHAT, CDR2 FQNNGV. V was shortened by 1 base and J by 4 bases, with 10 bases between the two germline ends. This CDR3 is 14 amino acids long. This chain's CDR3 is CASSLVAGSTEAFF. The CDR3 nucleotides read TGTGCCAGCAGCTTAGTGGCAGGGAGCACTGAAGCTTTCTTT.

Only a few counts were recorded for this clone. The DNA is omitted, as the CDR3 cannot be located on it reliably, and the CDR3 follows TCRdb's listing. The CDR3 sequence is CASSFGTGTFF. The chain couples TRBV5-1 to TRBJ1-1; no check of the table's D call, TRBD1, against the DNA was made. Per the germline V gene, CDR1 is SGHRS and CDR2 is YFSETQ. A total of 11 residues make up the CDR3, ends included.

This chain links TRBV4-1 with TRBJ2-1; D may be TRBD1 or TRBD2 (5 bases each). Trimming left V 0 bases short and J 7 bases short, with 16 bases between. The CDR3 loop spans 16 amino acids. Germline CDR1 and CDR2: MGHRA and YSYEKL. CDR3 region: CASSQEGTSWGNEQFF. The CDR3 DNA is TGCGCCAGCAGCCAAGAGGGTACCTCTTGGGGGAATGAGCAGTTCTTC.

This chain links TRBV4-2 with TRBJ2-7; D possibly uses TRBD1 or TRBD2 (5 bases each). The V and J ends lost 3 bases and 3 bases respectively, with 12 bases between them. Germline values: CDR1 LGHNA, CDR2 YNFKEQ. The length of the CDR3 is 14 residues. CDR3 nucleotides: TGTGCCAGCAGCCACCGGGGCCAAGGCTACGAGCAGTACTTC. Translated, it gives CASSHRGQGYEQYF.

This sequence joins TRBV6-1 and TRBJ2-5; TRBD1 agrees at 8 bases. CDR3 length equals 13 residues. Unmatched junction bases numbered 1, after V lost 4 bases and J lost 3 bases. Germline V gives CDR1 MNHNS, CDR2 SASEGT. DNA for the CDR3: TGTGCCAGCAGTGTGGACAGGGAAGAGACCCAGTACTTC. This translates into CASSVDREETQYF.

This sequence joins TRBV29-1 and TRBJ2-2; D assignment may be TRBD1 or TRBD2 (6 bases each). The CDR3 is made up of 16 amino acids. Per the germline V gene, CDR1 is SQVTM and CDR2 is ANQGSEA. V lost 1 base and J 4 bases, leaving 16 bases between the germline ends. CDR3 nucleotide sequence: TGCAGCGTTGAAGGGGGCGGGACATCGATCACCGGGGAGCTGTTTTTT. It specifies CSVEGGGTSITGELFF.

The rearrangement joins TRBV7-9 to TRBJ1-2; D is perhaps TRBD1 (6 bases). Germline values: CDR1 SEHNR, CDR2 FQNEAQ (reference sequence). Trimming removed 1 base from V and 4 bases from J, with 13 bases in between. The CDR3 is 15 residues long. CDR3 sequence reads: CASSLDLGAVYGYTF. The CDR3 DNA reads TGTGCCAGCAGCTTAGATTTGGGGGCCGTCTATGGCTACACCTTC.

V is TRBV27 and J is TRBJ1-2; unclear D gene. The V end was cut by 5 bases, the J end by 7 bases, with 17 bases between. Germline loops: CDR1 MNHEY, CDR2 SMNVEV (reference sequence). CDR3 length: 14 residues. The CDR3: CASSLYLAGSGYTF. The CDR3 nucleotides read TGTGCCAGCAGTCTGTACCTCGCCGGGTCTGGCTACACCTTC.

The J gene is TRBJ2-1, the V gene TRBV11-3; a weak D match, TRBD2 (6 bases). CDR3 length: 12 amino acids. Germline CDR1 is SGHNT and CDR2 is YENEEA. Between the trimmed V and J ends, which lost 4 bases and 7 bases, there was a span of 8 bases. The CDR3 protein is CASSSRGNEQFF. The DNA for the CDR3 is TGTGCCAGCAGCTCCCGGGGGAATGAGCAGTTCTTC.